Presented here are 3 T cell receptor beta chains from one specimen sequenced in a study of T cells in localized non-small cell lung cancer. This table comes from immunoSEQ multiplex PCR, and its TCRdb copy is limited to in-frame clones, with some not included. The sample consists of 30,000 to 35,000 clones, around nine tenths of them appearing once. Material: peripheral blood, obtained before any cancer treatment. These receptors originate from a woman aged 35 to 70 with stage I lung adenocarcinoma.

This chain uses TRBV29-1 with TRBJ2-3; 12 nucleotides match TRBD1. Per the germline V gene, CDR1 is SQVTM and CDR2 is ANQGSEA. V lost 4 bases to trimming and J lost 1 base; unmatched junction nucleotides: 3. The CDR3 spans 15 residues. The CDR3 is CSVGGTGGGTDTQYF. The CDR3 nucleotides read TGCAGCGTTGGAGGGACAGGGGGCGGCACAGATACGCAGTATTTT.

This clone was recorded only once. CDR3 nucleotides: TGTGCCAGCTTCCCCGACGGCTACGAGCAGTACTTC. Protein product: CASFPDGYEQYF. The chain carries TRBV18 and TRBJ2-7; unclear D gene. There are 12 residues in the CDR3. V shed 7 bases and J shed 3 bases, with 10 bases lying between them. Germline V gene sequence: CDR1 KGHSH, CDR2 LQKENI.

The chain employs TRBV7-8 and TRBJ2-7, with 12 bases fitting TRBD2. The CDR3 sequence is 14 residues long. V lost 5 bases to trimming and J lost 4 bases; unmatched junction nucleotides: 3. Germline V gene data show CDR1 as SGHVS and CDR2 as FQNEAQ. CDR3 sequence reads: CASSPLAGGYEQYF. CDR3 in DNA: TGTGCCAGCAGCCCACTAGCGGGGGGATACGAGCAGTACTTC.